The 28 T cell receptor beta chains reported below all come from one sample, sequenced in a study of blood T cells in healthy people across ages. For the second PCR, which ran for about 6 to 11 cycles, a sample-barcoded 5' primer and a J-beta primer mix were used. TCRdb used MiXCR to reprocess the 5' RACE reads, holding one entry per CDR3 protein. The table has 650,000 to 800,000 distinct CDR3 sequences, roughly half seen once. The sequenced sample was blood. These receptors were collected from a woman at least 80 years old in good health.

This clonotype was recorded many times. V usage is TRBV5-5 and J usage is TRBJ2-1; a weak D match, TRBD2 (5 bases). This CDR3 is built from 12 residues. V lost 4 bases and J 8 bases, leaving 10 bases between the germline ends. Germline V lookup: CDR1 SGHKS, CDR2 YYEKEE (reference sequence). The CDR3 reads CASSQDFYEQFF. CDR3 nucleotides: TGTGCCAGCAGCCAGGACTTTTATGAGCAGTTCTTC.

This clonotype has a count of ten or more. This chain uses TRBV4-2 with TRBJ2-1; 16 bases are a match to TRBD2. J was trimmed by 1 base and V by 1 base; bases with no gene match: 19. This CDR3 has 24 amino acids. Germline CDR1 is LGHNA and CDR2 is YNFKEQ. The CDR3 DNA follows: TGTGCCAGCAGCCAAGGACCTAGGGGAATCCCGGGACTAGCGGGAGGGGGGTCCTACAATGAGCAGTTCTTC. It yields the protein CASSQGPRGIPGLAGGGSYNEQFF.

This clonotype has only one observation. V is TRBV6-6 and J is TRBJ2-1; 10 bases are a match to TRBD2. The CDR3 has 14 amino acids. Per germline, CDR1 MNHNY and CDR2 SVGAGI (reference sequence). J lost 6 bases, V lost 3 bases, and 2 bases had no gene match. Written as DNA, the CDR3 is TGTGCCAGCAGTTATCCTAGCGGGAGCAATGAGCAGTTCTTC. Amino acid sequence: CASSYPSGSNEQFF.

The chain links TRBV20-1 to TRBJ2-7; D possibly corresponds to TRBD2 (5 bases). V lost 2 bases, J lost 7 bases, and 24 bases lay in between. The CDR3 runs 16 residues. Germline CDR1 reads DFQATT; CDR2 reads SNEGSKA (reference sequence). CDR3 sequence: CSARLPSAGSRGEQYF. The CDR3 region has the DNA TGCAGTGCTAGATTGCCTTCGGCGGGCTCCCGAGGGGAGCAGTACTTC.

This chain uses TRBV29-1 with TRBJ2-6; D is possibly TRBD1 (6 bases). V was clipped by 0 bases and J by 2 bases, with 14 bases between them. The CDR3 is made up of 17 amino acids. CDR1 is SQVTM, CDR2 ANQGSEA, per germline. The CDR3 here is CSVEDRGSPAGANVLTF. Here the CDR3 DNA reads TGCAGCGTTGAAGATAGGGGGTCCCCCGCTGGGGCCAACGTCCTGACTTTC.

This clonotype was found many times. J is TRBJ1-2 and V is TRBV2; no clear D gene. The germline gives CDR1 SNHLY, CDR2 FYNNEI. The CDR3 runs to 13 residues. V was trimmed by 3 bases and J by 7 bases, leaving 12 bases between them. CDR3 sequence reads: CASSDTLRGGYTF. CDR3 sequence (DNA): TGTGCCAGCAGTGACACACTCCGAGGTGGCTACACCTTC. Filled out from reference TRBV2 and TRBJ1-2, the complete variable domain reads EPEVTQTPSHQVTQMGQEVILRCVPISNHLYFYWYRQILGQKVEFLVSFYNNEISEKSEIFDDQFSVERPDGSNFTLKIRSTKLEDSAMYFCASSDTLRGGYTFGSGTRLTVV.

To note about this clonotype: Compared with germline, one end of the junction differs, possibly owing to a read error. The chain recombines TRBV6-6 with TRBJ1-2; no clear D. Germline-derived CDR1 and CDR2 are MNHNY and SVGAGI (reference sequence). CDR3 length: 10 amino acids. CDR3 sequence: CASRYYGYTF. CDR3 nucleotides: TGTGCCAGCAGATACTATGGCTACACCTTC.

The genes are TRBV2 and TRBJ1-2; 8 bases align to TRBD1. V dropped 8 bases and J dropped 4; count of bases not matched to a gene: 6. The germline gives CDR1 SNHLY, CDR2 FYNNEI. CDR3 length: 13 amino acids. CDR3 sequence (DNA): TGTGCCAGCTGCCGGACAGGGCTCTATGGCTACACCTTC. It encodes CASCRTGLYGYTF. The whole variable domain, filled in from reference TRBV2 and TRBJ1-2, reads EPEVTQTPSHQVTQMGQEVILRCVPISNHLYFYWYRQILGQKVEFLVSFYNNEISEKSEIFDDQFSVERPDGSNFTLKIRSTKLEDSAMYFCASCRTGLYGYTFGSGTRLTVV.

In regard to this clonotype: At one boundary the junction diverges from the germline segment, which might be a read error. The V and J genes are TRBV7-2 and TRBJ2-3; D tentatively fits TRBD1 or TRBD2 (5 bases each). The CDR3 totals 13 residues. Germline CDR1 is SGHTA and CDR2 is FQGNSA. CDR3: CACSFSGRDTQYF. The CDR3, as DNA: TGTGCCTGCAGCTTTTCAGGGAGAGATACGCAGTATTTT.

Note on this clonotype: This may be a read error: a much more frequent sequence differs by one nucleotide. CDR3 DNA sequence: TGTGCCAGCAGTGACGCCCGACAGGCAGCAGGAAACACTCAGTACTTC. Its protein is CASSDARQAAGNTQYF. The rearrangement joins TRBV12-3 or TRBV12-4 to TRBJ2-4; TRBD1 might be the D (6 bases). The CDR3 runs 16 residues.

Note on this clonotype: The CDR3 end shows no conserved phenylalanine or tryptophan, and so a read error is likely. The rearrangement joins TRBV7-9 to TRBJ1-5; TRBD1 might be the D (5 bases). The V and J ends lost 5 bases and 4 bases respectively, with 12 bases between them. Germline CDR1 is SEHNR and CDR2 is FQNEAQ (reference sequence). The CDR3 has 14 amino acids. CDR3 DNA sequence: TGTGCCAGCAGCCCCGGGACGGAAAATCAGCCCCAGCATTTG. This codes for CASSPGTENQPQHL.

The V call is TRBV20-1, the J call TRBJ2-2; 7 positions agree with TRBD2. J gave up 1 base and V 2 bases, and 1 base lay outside the gene matches. The CDR3 is 14 residues long. CDR1 is DFQATT and CDR2 is SNEGSKA in the germline V gene (reference sequence). CDR3 nucleotides: TGCAGTGCTAGAAGGGAGGGGAACACCGGGGAGCTGTTTTTT. Encoded protein: CSARREGNTGELFF.

There are a few counts of this clonotype. The gene calls are TRBV20-1 and TRBJ1-5, with D perhaps TRBD1 (6 bases). V shed 6 bases and J shed 2 bases, with 17 bases lying between them. CDR1 DFQATT and CDR2 SNEGSKA come from the germline V gene (reference sequence). The CDR3 is 15 amino acids. CDR3 nucleotides: TGCAGTGCCAACCTGGGGGCCAGGGGCAATCAGCCCCAGCATTTT. Its translation: CSANLGARGNQPQHF.

The V gene is TRBV12-3 or TRBV12-4, the J gene TRBJ1-2; D is uncertain. The CDR3 length is 13 residues. Deletions cut 6 bases from V and 4 bases from J, with 12 bases between. CDR3 amino acids: CASRKPGGYGYTF. The CDR3 nucleotides are TGTGCCAGCAGAAAACCGGGAGGCTATGGCTACACCTTC.

The chain carries TRBV6-6 and TRBJ2-3; D gene uncertain. The CDR3 sequence is 14 residues long. In germline, CDR1 is MNHNY, CDR2 SVGAGI (reference sequence). V lost 0 bases and J 0 bases, leaving 4 bases between the germline ends. The CDR3 here is CASSYSISTDTQYF. The CDR3 coding sequence is TGTGCCAGCAGTTACTCGATCAGCACAGATACGCAGTATTTT.

V usage is TRBV2 and J usage is TRBJ1-2; D uncertain. The CDR3 is 13 residues long. Germline V gene lookup returns CDR1 SNHLY and CDR2 FYNNEI. V was pared by 9 bases and J by 10 bases, with 21 bases between. DNA for the CDR3: TGTGCCAGTGAAGAACAGACGTCTCTCGTCTACACCTTC. Amino acids: CASEEQTSLVYTF.

The J gene is TRBJ2-4, the V gene TRBV28; 9 bases map to TRBD2. The J segment lost 0 bases and the V segment lost 5 bases, leaving 11 bases of the junction unmatched. The CDR3 has 18 residues. Germline V lookup: CDR1 MDHEN, CDR2 SYDVKM. The CDR3 DNA sequence: TGTGCCAGCAGTGCCCTAGCGGGAATGTTCGCAGCCAAAAACATTCAGTACTTC. Translation gives CASSALAGMFAAKNIQYF.

The CDR3 nucleotides are TGTGCCAGCAGTTCCGGACAGGGTGAGGGCAATCAGCCCCAGCATTTT. Protein product: CASSSGQGEGNQPQHF. This sequence joins TRBV12-3 or TRBV12-4 and TRBJ1-5; 8 nucleotides align to TRBD1. With V trimmed by 4 bases and J by 2 bases, 7 bases remained unmatched. The CDR3 loop spans 16 amino acids.

The chain couples TRBV20-1 to TRBJ1-2; 9 bases map to TRBD1. The V gene's germline CDR1 is DFQATT and CDR2 SNEGSKA (reference sequence). V was pared by 5 bases and J by 4 bases, with 11 bases of the junction left unmatched. The CDR3 spans 15 residues. CDR3 residues: CSAPTPGQGLYGYTF. DNA of the CDR3: TGCAGTGCTCCCACCCCGGGACAGGGCCTCTATGGCTACACCTTC.

This clonotype was counted a single time. At one end, the junction sequence differs from germline, possibly due to a read error. The J gene is TRBJ2-1, the V gene TRBV3-1, with TRBD2 identical over 11 bases. Looked up from germline, CDR1 is LGHDT and CDR2 is YNNKEL (reference sequence). The CDR3 spans 16 residues. Written as DNA, the CDR3 is TGTGCCAGCAGCCCCCCTAGCGGGAGGAGCAACAATGATCAGTTCTTC. Its protein product is CASSPPSGRSNNDQFF.

V and J are TRBV2 and TRBJ1-6; a possible D gene is TRBD1 (5 bases). CDR3 size: 17 residues. V lost 5 bases and J lost 6, with 20 bases in between. From germline, CDR1 is SNHLY and CDR2 FYNNEI. The CDR3 DNA is TGTGCCAGCAGTTCCGTGGGACGACTAAGCGGTAATTCACCCCTCCACTTT. Residues: CASSSVGRLSGNSPLHF.

As concerns this clonotype: A read error may account for a junction end that differs from germline. The chain has TRBV18 and TRBJ2-2; D is uncertain. Germline loops: CDR1 KGHSH, CDR2 LQKENI. The CDR3 extends over 13 amino acids. Here the CDR3 DNA reads TGTACCAGCTCACCAACGAGGCCCGGGGAGCTGTTTTTT. Encoded protein: CTSSPTRPGELFF.

This clonotype appeared a few times. This chain uses TRBV6-6 with TRBJ2-1; 8 bases match TRBD1. V shed 11 bases, J shed 4 bases, and the junction held 19 bases outside the gene matches. The CDR3 loop spans 17 amino acids. CDR1 is MNHNY, CDR2 SVGAGI, per germline (reference sequence). The CDR3 nucleotides are TGTGCCCGCGCATCCCACCCTCGGCAGGGGGCGTACAATGAGCAGTTCTTC. It is translated as CARASHPRQGAYNEQFF.

Remarks on this clonotype: Since a much larger clone is just one base distant, this may be a read error. The chain recombines TRBV4-1 with TRBJ2-7, with 10 bases aligning to TRBD2. CDR3 length: 16 amino acids. With V trimmed by 4 bases and J by 7 bases, 13 bases remained unmatched. The V gene's germline CDR1 is MGHRA and CDR2 YSYEKL. Here the CDR3 DNA reads TGCGCCAGCAGCCTAGGAGCGGGAGGGAACCCCAATGAGCAGTACTTC. Encoded protein: CASSLGAGGNPNEQYF.

The V call is TRBV5-1, the J call TRBJ2-7; no reliable D call. The CDR3 has 12 residues. Per germline, CDR1 SGHRS and CDR2 YFSETQ. Between the trimmed V and J ends, which lost 4 bases and 3 bases, there was a span of 8 bases. CDR3 in amino acids: CASSDSLYEQYF. The CDR3 coding sequence is TGCGCCAGCAGCGACTCACTCTACGAGCAGTACTTC. Based on the CDR3 plus reference TRBV5-1 and TRBJ2-7, the full variable domain is KAGVTQTPRYLIKTRGQQVTLSCSPISGHRSVSWYQQTPGQGLQFLFEYFSETQRNKGNFPGRFSGRQFSNSRSEMNVSTLELGDSALYLCASSDSLYEQYFGPGTRLTVT.

The chain carries TRBV7-6 and TRBJ2-3; D is perhaps TRBD1 (5 bases). The CDR3 is 15 residues long. CDR1 SGHVS and CDR2 FNYEAQ come from the germline V gene. V lost 1 base to trimming and J lost 2 bases, with 10 bases between them. The CDR3 DNA reads TGTGCCAGCAGCTTAGGGTCAGGGCACACAGATACGCAGTATTTT. This encodes CASSLGSGHTDTQYF.

V is TRBV28 and J is TRBJ2-3, with D possibly matching TRBD1 (6 bases). Germline V gives CDR1 MDHEN, CDR2 SYDVKM. This CDR3 contains 14 residues. The germline V and J ends were trimmed by 5 bases and 9 bases, with 18 bases remaining between them. This chain's CDR3 is CASSSLQGSETQYF. Written as DNA, the CDR3 is TGTGCCAGCAGTAGCCTTCAGGGGTCGGAAACGCAGTATTTT. Together with reference TRBV28 and TRBJ2-3, the CDR3 gives the full variable domain: DVKVTQSSRYLVKRTGEKVFLECVQDMDHENMFWYRQDPGLGLRLIYFSYDVKMKEKGDIPEGYSVSREKKERFSLILESASTNQTSMYLCASSSLQGSETQYFGPGTRLTVL.

This clonotype showed up just once. The chain carries TRBV6-1 and TRBJ1-5, with a weak D call TRBD1 (6 bases). The CDR3 loop spans 16 amino acids. V dropped 4 bases and J dropped 3 bases, with 16 bases sitting between them. Germline V gives CDR1 MNHNS, CDR2 SASEGT. The CDR3 spells CASSAQGVRNNQPQHF. CDR3 bases: TGTGCCAGCAGTGCACAGGGTGTTCGGAACAATCAGCCCCAGCATTTT.